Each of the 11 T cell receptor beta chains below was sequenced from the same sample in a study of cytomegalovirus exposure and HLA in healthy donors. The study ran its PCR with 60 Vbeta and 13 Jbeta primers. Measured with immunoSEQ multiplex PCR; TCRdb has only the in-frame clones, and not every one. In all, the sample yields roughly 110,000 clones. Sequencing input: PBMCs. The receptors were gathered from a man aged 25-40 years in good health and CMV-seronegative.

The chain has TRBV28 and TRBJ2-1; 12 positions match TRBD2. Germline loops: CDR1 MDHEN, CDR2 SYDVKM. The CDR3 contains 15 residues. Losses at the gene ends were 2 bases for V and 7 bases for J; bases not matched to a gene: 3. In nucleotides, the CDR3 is TGTGCCAGCAGTTTAACTAGCGGGGGGACGAATGAGCAGTTCTTC. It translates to CASSLTSGGTNEQFF. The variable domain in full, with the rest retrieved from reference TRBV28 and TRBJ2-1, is DVKVTQSSRYLVKRTGEKVFLECVQDMDHENMFWYRQDPGLGLRLIYFSYDVKMKEKGDIPEGYSVSREKKERFSLILESASTNQTSMYLCASSLTSGGTNEQFFGPGTRLTVL.

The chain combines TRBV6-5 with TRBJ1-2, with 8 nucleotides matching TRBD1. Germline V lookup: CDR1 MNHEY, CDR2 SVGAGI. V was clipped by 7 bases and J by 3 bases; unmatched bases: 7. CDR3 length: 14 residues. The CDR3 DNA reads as TGTGCCAGCACCCGGGACAGGTCGGACTATGGCTACACCTTC. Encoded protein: CASTRDRSDYGYTF.

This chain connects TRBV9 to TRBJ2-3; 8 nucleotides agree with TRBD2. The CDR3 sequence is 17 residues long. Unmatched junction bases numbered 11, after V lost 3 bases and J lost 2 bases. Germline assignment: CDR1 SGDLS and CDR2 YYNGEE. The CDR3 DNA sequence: TGTGCCAGCAGCGGCGGCCGGGGGGGCTTGATCACAGATACGCAGTATTTT. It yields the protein CASSGGRGGLITDTQYF.

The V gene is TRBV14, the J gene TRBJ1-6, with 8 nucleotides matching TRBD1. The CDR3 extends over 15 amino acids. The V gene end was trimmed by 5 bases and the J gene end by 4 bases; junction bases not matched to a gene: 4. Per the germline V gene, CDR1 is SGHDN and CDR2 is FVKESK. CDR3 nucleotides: TGTGCCAGCAGCGCCGGGGACAGGTATAATTCACCCCTCCACTTT. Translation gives CASSAGDRYNSPLHF. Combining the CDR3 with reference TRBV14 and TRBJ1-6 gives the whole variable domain EAGVTQFPSHSVIEKGQTVTLRCDPISGHDNLYWYRRVMGKEIKFLLHFVKESKQDESGMPNNRFLAERTGGTYSTLKVQPAELEDSGVYFCASSAGDRYNSPLHFGNGTRLTVT.

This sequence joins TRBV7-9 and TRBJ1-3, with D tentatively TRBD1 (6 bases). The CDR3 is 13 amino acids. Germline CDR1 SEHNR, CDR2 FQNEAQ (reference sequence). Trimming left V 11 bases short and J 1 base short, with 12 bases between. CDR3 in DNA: TGTGCCTCCCCTAGGGGGTCTGGAAACACCATATATTTT. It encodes CASPRGSGNTIYF.

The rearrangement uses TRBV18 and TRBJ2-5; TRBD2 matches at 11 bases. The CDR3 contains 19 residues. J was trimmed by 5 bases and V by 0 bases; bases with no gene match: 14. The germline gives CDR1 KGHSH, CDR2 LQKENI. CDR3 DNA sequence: TGTGCCAGCTCACCACCCCTAGCGGGGGGCTCACCCACCTTCGAGACCCAGTACTTC. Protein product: CASSPPLAGGSPTFETQYF.

CDR3 in DNA: TGTGCCAGTAGTTGGGACAGGGAGAACGAGCAGTACTTC. It is translated as CASSWDRENEQYF. This rearrangement joins TRBV19 to TRBJ2-7, with 9 bases lining up with TRBD1. After removal of 5 bases from V and 5 bases from J, the junction contained 4 bases not matched to a gene. Germline CDR1 reads LNHDA; CDR2 reads SQIVND (reference sequence). The CDR3 has 13 residues.

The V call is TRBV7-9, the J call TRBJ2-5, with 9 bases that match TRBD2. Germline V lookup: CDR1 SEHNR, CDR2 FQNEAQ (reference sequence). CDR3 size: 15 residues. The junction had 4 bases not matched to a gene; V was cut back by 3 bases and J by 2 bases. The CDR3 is CASSFGTSRQETQYF. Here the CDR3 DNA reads TGTGCCAGCAGCTTTGGGACTAGCCGGCAAGAGACCCAGTACTTC.

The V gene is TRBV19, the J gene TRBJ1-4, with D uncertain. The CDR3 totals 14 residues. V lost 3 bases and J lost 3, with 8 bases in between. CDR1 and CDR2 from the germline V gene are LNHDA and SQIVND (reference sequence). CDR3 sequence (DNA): TGTGCCAGTAGTATGTGGAGTTCTAATGAAAAACTGTTTTTT. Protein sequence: CASSMWSSNEKLFF.

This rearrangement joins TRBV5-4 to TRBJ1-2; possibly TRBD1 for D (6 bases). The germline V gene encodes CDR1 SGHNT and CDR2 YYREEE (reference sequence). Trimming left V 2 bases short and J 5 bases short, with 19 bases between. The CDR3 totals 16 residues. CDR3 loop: CASSFPQGQGMYGYTF. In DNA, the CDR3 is TGTGCCAGCAGCTTTCCCCAAGGCCAGGGGATGTATGGCTACACCTTC. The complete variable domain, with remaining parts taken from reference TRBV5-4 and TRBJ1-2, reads ETGVTQSPTHLIKTRGQQVTLRCSSQSGHNTVSWYQQALGQGPQFIFQYYREEENGRGNFPPRFSGLQFPNYSSELNVNALELDDSALYLCASSFPQGQGMYGYTFGSGTRLTVV.

The CDR3 protein is CASSALRAGGQFYEQYF. CDR3 DNA: TGTGCCAGCAGCGCCCTAAGAGCGGGGGGGCAATTCTACGAGCAGTACTTC. V gene TRBV7-9 combines with J gene TRBJ2-7; 10 bases line up with TRBD2. J lost 3 bases, V lost 5 bases, and 13 bases had no gene match. Per the germline V gene, CDR1 is SEHNR and CDR2 is FQNEAQ (reference sequence). This CDR3 is built from 17 residues.